Shown below are 7 T cell receptor beta chains from a single sample sequenced in a study of T cells in Graves' hyperthyroidism and ophthalmopathy. RNA transcripts gave rise to amplified TCR beta CDR3 regions. An initial round of RT-PCR targeting the TCR CDR3 relied on the HTBI primer set. Via MiXCR, TCRdb re-called the multiplex PCR reads, giving one row per CDR3 protein. The sample carries 500,000 to 650,000 distinct CDR3 sequences, approximately 15% recorded once. What was sequenced was blood. The receptors were gathered from a woman between 50 and 59 years old with Graves' ophthalmopathy.

This clonotype was picked up many times. The chain couples TRBV7-9 to TRBJ2-2; D is unclear. The CDR3 has 13 residues. Trimming cost V 0 bases and J 13 bases, with 12 bases left between them. Looked up from germline, CDR1 is SEHNR and CDR2 is FQNEAQ (reference sequence). The CDR3 spells CASSLAYGNALFF. In DNA form, the CDR3 reads TGTGCCAGCAGCTTAGCGTATGGCAACGCGCTGTTTTTT.

This clonotype was observed many times. The CDR3 spells CASTFGRGGRGNEQFF. In DNA form, the CDR3 reads TGTGCCAGCACCTTCGGGAGGGGAGGGCGTGGGAATGAGCAGTTCTTC. This sequence joins TRBV7-9 and TRBJ2-1; TRBD2 matches 8 bases. Trimming took 7 bases from V and 7 from J; bases not matched to a gene: 15. The CDR3 consists of 16 residues. The V gene's germline CDR1 is SEHNR and CDR2 FQNEAQ (reference sequence).

The table lists this clonotype with a few counts. V gene TRBV5-1 combines with J gene TRBJ2-5; tentatively, D is TRBD1 (6 bases). The CDR3 contains 14 residues. Germline CDR1 reads SGHRS; CDR2 reads YFSETQ. Deletions cut 2 bases from V and 1 base from J, with 9 bases between. The CDR3 is CASSFNRVQETQYF. CDR3 nucleotide sequence: TGCGCCAGCAGCTTTAACAGGGTCCAAGAGACCCAGTACTTC.

This clonotype has more than one count but fewer than ten. V usage is TRBV11-3 and J usage is TRBJ2-2; 12 bases line up with TRBD2. CDR1 is SGHNT and CDR2 is YENEEA in the germline V gene. CDR3 length: 19 residues. V lost 11 bases and J lost 4; bases outside the gene matches: 20. The CDR3 nucleotides read TGTGCCTTCAGCGGGGGGACGGAAAAACTAGCGGGAGGCACCGGGGAGCTGTTTTTT. This sequence encodes CAFSGGTEKLAGGTGELFF.

V gene TRBV20-1 combines with J gene TRBJ2-5; 8 nucleotides match TRBD2. Germline V gene lookup returns CDR1 DFQATT and CDR2 SNEGSKA (reference sequence). The CDR3 consists of 16 residues. In nucleotides, the CDR3 is TGCAGGGCCGCAGCGGGAGCAGGAATTACCAGAGAGACCCAGTACTTC. Its protein is CRAAAGAGITRETQYF.

The CDR3 DNA sequence: TGTGCCAGCAGCTTCGGATCAAGGCCGGATACGCAGTATTTT. Protein: CASSFGSRPDTQYF. The chain carries TRBV7-3 and TRBJ2-3, with no clear D. With 3 bases removed from V and 6 bases from J, the gap between germline ends came to 13 bases. Germline values: CDR1 SGHTA, CDR2 FQGTGA. CDR3 length: 14 residues.

This clonotype was detected ten times or more. The chain is built from TRBV9 and TRBJ2-1; TRBD1 might be the D (5 bases). V was shortened by 4 bases and J by 3 bases, with 17 bases between the two germline ends. Germline loops: CDR1 SGDLS, CDR2 YYNGEE. This CDR3 is 16 amino acids long. The CDR3 loop is CASSTYSGILYNEQFF. CDR3 sequence (DNA): TGTGCCAGCAGCACCTATTCAGGGATTCTCTACAATGAGCAGTTCTTC. The full variable domain, completed using reference TRBV9 and TRBJ2-1, is DSGVTQTPKHLITATGQRVTLRCSPRSGDLSVYWYQQSLDQGLQFLIQYYNGEERAKGNILERFSAQQFPDLHSELNLSSLELGDSALYFCASSTYSGILYNEQFFGPGTRLTVL.